Listed below are T cell receptor beta chains from one sample, sequenced in a study of blood T cell repertoires in COVID-19. Repertoires were generated with immunoSEQ multiplex PCR, while TCRdb's copy carries only in-frame clones and drops some. The sample includes more than 200,000 clones, around 89% of them seen just once. The source material was peripheral blood. Source of these receptors: an older man with acute or convalescent COVID-19. CDR3s include the opening cysteine and the closing phenylalanine or tryptophan. The order of the fields is D gene, V gene, J gene, clone size, CDR3 protein, CDR3 DNA. D genes are given only for firm matches. Some rows have no size entry. The others give once, few or many, or a class for an expanded clone.

TRBD2	TRBV5-8	TRBJ2-1	-	CASSQGLAGAYNEQFF	TGTGCCAGCAGCCAAGGACTAGCGGGAGCATACAATGAGCAGTTCTTC
TRBD1	TRBV7-9	TRBJ1-2	-	CASSSGGQSYTF	TGTGCCAGCAGCTCTGGGGGACAGAGCTACACCTTC
TRBD1	TRBV2	TRBJ1-5	-	CASSGTGGNQPQHF	TGTGCCAGCTCGGGGACAGGGGGCAATCAGCCCCAGCATTTT
-	TRBV12-3/TRBV12-4	TRBJ2-5	-	CASSSTGGETQYF	TGTGCCAGCAGCTCTACAGGTGGGGAGACCCAGTACTTC
-	TRBV5-5	TRBJ1-1	-	CASSRFSGGNTEAFF	TGTGCCAGCAGCCGTTTCTCCGGAGGGAACACTGAAGCTTTCTTT
TRBD1	TRBV18	TRBJ1-1	-	CASSRRDRGRTEAFF	TGTGCCAGCTCCCGACGAGACAGGGGGAGGACTGAAGCTTTCTTT
TRBD1	TRBV4-3	TRBJ1-6	-	CASSPDRRNNSPLHF	TGCGCCAGCAGCCCGGACAGGAGAAATAATTCACCCCTCCACTTT
TRBD1	TRBV25-1	TRBJ2-5	once	CASSQGQGVGETQYF	TGTGCCAGCAGTCAGGGACAGGGGGTCGGCGAGACCCAGTACTTC
-	TRBV3-1/TRBV3-2	TRBJ1-3	-	CASSDTWLSGNTIYF	TGTGCCAGCAGCGATACATGGTTGTCTGGAAACACCATATATTTT
TRBD2	TRBV13	TRBJ2-3	-	CASSPKAGGATQYF	TGTGCCAGCAGCCCAAAAGCGGGAGGTGCTACGCAGTATTTT
-	TRBV10-3	TRBJ2-1	-	CASLTGDGGNEQFF	TGTGCCAGCTTAACAGGGGACGGGGGCAATGAGCAGTTCTTC
-	TRBV5-6	TRBJ2-7	-	CASSRTLSYEQYF	TGTGCCAGCAGCCGGACTTTATCCTACGAGCAGTACTTC
-	TRBV19	TRBJ2-1	few	CASSIASGLVHNEQFF	TGTGCCAGTAGTATAGCCTCGGGATTAGTGCACAATGAGCAGTTCTTC
TRBD2	TRBV5-6	TRBJ2-3	-	CASSLYVAGGPDTQYF	TGTGCCAGCAGCTTGTATGTAGCGGGAGGTCCAGATACGCAGTATTTT
-	TRBV18	TRBJ2-7	-	CASSPPLGRGYEQYF	TGTGCCAGCTCACCACCGCTGGGGCGTGGATACGAGCAGTACTTC
-	TRBV7-2	TRBJ1-3	-	CASRRQVSGNTIYF	TGTGCCAGCAGAAGACAGGTCTCTGGAAACACCATATATTTT